The table lists the clone carrying this TCR beta chain with a count of one. Antigen: not known. Germline V gene lookup returns CDR1 MNHNS and CDR2 SASEGT. The CDR3 is 12 amino acids. The ends were cut back, 7 bases at V and 3 bases at J, with 9 bases in the middle. Assay used: immunoSEQ multiplex PCR; TCRdb lists only in-frame clones, some missing. The repertoire holds over 100,000 clones, approximately 90% seen once, with about 0.7% in the top ten. This sample was taken from a study of siplizumab effects on memory and regulatory T cells. Study observations and caveats: Naive T cell populations appeared to exhibit greater diversity than memory cells and appeared to be major alloresponse contributors. For mappable alloreactive CD4+ clones, the mean Treg-derived fraction was around 66% with siplizumab and 25% to 30% in controls. Of the proliferating CD4+ or CD8+ clones, roughly 80-97% lacked a naive or memory phenotype that could be assigned. Researchers could map only a minor fraction of alloreactive clones to unstimulated subsets.

The receptor's source is a human donor in good health. Sample: Tregs sorted from blood. V and J are TRBV6-1 and TRBJ1-1; possibly TRBD1 for D (5 bases). The CDR3 nucleotides are TGTGCCAGCACTCGGGGGGACACTGAAGCTTTCTTT. It codes for CASTRGDTEAFF.